This record concerns one T cell receptor (beta chain) sequence. This CDR3 is built from 13 residues. V was pared by 5 bases and J by 2 bases, with 9 bases between. From germline, CDR1 is SGHTA and CDR2 FQGNSA. RNA amounts of roughly 0.5 to 1 ug underwent reverse transcription with random hexamers. Amplification of TCR beta CDR3 used immunoSEQ multiplex PCR across 54 Vbeta and 13 Jbeta. TCRdb used MiXCR to reprocess the immunoSEQ multiplex PCR reads, holding one entry per CDR3 protein. The sample records 100,000 or so distinct CDR3 sequences, 80% to 95% being singletons. This record comes from a study of CD8 T cells in Susac syndrome.

The sequence was collected from a human donor in good health. Sequencing was performed on CD4+ T cells from PBMCs. V usage is TRBV7-2 and J usage is TRBJ1-1; no definite D call. The CDR3 DNA follows: TGTGCCAGCAGCACCGACGTTAACACTGAAGCTTTCTTT. Translating gives CASSTDVNTEAFF.